What follows describes a single TCR beta chain. The data belong to a study of shared clonotypes between healthy human individuals. Sequencing was performed with immunoSEQ multiplex PCR; in TCRdb, only in-frame clones are kept and a portion is missing. The table lists over a million clones, about 75% of them singletons. Trimming removed 5 bases from V and 5 bases from J, with 3 bases in between. From germline, CDR1 is SGHAT and CDR2 FQNNGV. The CDR3 spans 10 residues. Sequencing used memory CD4+ T cells sorted from blood. Regarding subset: CD45RA-negative fraction. The genes are TRBV11-2 and TRBJ1-1, with D unclear. The TCR was taken from a man aged 18 to 30 in good health. CDR3: CASSQTEAFF. Written as DNA, the CDR3 is TGTGCCAGCAGCCAAACTGAAGCTTTCTTT.